This T cell receptor (beta chain) was identified during a study of blood T cells in healthy people across ages. A sample-barcoded 5' primer and a J-beta primer mix were used in a second PCR of about 7 to 12 cycles. The template-switch adaptor was a 5' adaptor with 12 random nucleotides. It tagged each cDNA molecule. TCRdb reanalysed the 5' RACE reads using MiXCR and keeps one entry per CDR3 protein. This repertoire shows roughly 790,000 distinct CDR3 sequences, about 42% found once; its top ten account for 20% to 25%. In germline, CDR1 is SEHNR, CDR2 FQNEAQ (reference sequence). Trimming at V came to 0 bases and at J to 3 bases, leaving 5 bases not matched to a gene. CDR3 length equals 16 residues. Notes on the study in general: Diversity of TCR beta per million T cells declined in a roughly linear way with age. Aged donors had fewer naive CD4+ cells and lower diversity than long-lived donors.

About this clonotype: Its antigen is currently unknown.

The genes are TRBV7-9 and TRBJ2-7; 10 bases line up with TRBD1. The receptor comes from a woman in her sixties or seventies in good health. Input material: blood. The CDR3 region is CASSLAPGTGDYEQYF. The CDR3 region has the DNA TGTGCCAGCAGCTTAGCCCCCGGGACAGGGGACTACGAGCAGTACTTC.